The TCR beta chain described here comes from a study of shared clonotypes between healthy human individuals. Study details: Three plates were used per donor for CD4 naive, three for CD4 memory, two for CD8 naive and one for CD8 memory. Study results and caveats: Among the subsets, naive ones generally showed larger estimated richness than memory ones.

Profiled with immunoSEQ multiplex PCR; TCRdb holds only in-frame clones, not every one. Among roughly 300,000 clones listed, 73% were seen once. The V gene lost 1 base and the J gene lost 1 base, with 8 bases spanning the gap. Germline values: CDR1 SGHVS, CDR2 FQNEAQ. This CDR3 contains 14 residues. Note on this clone: Its matching antigen is unknown.

The clonotype originates from a man in his thirties or forties in good health. Input material: memory CD4+ T cells sorted from blood. The subset is: CD45RA-negative fraction. The V call is TRBV7-8, the J call TRBJ2-7; D call uncertain. CDR3 nucleotides: TGTGCCAGCAGCTTAGAGTGGGGTTCCTACGAGCAGTACTTC. As protein: CASSLEWGSYEQYF.